The T cell receptor (beta chain) described here comes from a study of blood T cell repertoires in COVID-19. Profiled with immunoSEQ multiplex PCR; TCRdb holds only in-frame clones, not every one. This sample has 150,000 to 200,000 clones, with under 90% found just once. Clinical history as reported by participants underpinned cohort assignment. The TCR comes from a man aged 45-60 years who had recovered from COVID-19. Input material: PBMCs or T cells enriched from blood (not recorded which).

The CDR3 nucleotides are TGTGCCATCAGTGTGGCGCAACCCCCGGGGAATGAGCAGTTCTTC. The encoded protein is CAISVAQPPGNEQFF. The rearrangement links TRBV10-3 to TRBJ2-1; D perhaps matches TRBD2 (5 bases). The V gene's germline CDR1 is ENHRY and CDR2 SYGVKD. V shed 4 bases and J shed 7 bases, with 17 bases lying between them. CDR3 length: 15 amino acids.